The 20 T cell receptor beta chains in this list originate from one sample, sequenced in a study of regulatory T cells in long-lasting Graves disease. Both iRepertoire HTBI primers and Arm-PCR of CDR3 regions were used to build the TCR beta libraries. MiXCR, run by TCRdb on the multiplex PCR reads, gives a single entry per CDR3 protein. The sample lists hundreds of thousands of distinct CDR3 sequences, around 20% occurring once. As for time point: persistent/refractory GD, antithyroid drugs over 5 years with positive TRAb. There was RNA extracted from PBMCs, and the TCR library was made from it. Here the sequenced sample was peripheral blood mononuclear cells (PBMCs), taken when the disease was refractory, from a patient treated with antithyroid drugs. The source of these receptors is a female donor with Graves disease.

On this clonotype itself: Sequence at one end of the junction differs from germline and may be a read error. CDR3 amino acids: CASGQVGEQYF. In DNA, the CDR3 is TGTGCCAGCGGCCAAGTAGGCGAGCAGTACTTC. This chain joins TRBV3-1 and TRBJ2-7, with D unclear. The CDR3 is 11 residues long. CDR1 is LGHDT and CDR2 is YNNKEL in the germline V gene (reference sequence).

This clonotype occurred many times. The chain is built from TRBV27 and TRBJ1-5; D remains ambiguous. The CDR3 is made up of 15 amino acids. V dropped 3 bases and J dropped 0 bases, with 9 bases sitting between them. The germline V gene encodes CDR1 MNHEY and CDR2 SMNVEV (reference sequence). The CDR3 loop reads CASSFGRNSNQPQHF. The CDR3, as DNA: TGTGCCAGCAGTTTCGGCAGGAATAGCAATCAGCCCCAGCATTTT.

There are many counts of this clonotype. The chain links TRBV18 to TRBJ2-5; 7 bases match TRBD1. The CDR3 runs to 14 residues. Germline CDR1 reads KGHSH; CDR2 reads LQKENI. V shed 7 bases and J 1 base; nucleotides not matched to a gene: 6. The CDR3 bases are TGTGCCAGCTTGCCGGGACAGACCCAAGAGACCCAGTACTTC. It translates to CASLPGQTQETQYF.

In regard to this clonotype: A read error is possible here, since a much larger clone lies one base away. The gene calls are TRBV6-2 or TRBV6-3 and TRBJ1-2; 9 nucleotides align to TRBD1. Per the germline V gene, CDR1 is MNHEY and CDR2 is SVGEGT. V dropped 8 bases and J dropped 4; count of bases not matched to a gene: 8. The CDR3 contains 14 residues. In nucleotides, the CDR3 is TGTGCCAGCGAAACACAGGGGGCGGCCTATGGCTACACCTTC. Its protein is CASETQGAAYGYTF.

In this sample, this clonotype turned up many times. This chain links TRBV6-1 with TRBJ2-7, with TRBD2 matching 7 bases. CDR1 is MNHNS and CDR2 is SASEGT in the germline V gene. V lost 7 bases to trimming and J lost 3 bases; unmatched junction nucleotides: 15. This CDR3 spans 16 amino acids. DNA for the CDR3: TGTGCCAGCAAAGGGCGAGCGGGGAGGAACTACTACGAGCAGTACTTC. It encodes CASKGRAGRNYYEQYF.

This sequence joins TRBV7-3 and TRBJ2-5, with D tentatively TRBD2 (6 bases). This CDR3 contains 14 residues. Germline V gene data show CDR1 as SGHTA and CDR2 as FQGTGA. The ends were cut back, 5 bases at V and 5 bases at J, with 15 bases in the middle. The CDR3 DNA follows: TGTGCCAGCAGCCATCCGCGGGGCAGGGAGACCCAGTACTTC. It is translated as CASSHPRGRETQYF. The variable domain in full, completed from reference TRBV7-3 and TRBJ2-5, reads GAGVSQTPSNKVTEKGKYVELRCDPISGHTALYWYRQSLGQGPEFLIYFQGTGAADDSGLPNDRFFAVRPEGSVSTLKIQRTERGDSAVYLCASSHPRGRETQYFGPGTRLLVL.

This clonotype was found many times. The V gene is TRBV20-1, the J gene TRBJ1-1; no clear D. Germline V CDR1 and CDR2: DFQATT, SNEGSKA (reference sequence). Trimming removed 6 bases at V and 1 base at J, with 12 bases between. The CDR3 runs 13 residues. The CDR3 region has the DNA TGCAGTGCCCGCTCGGACGGGAACACTGAAGCTTTCTTT. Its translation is CSARSDGNTEAFF.

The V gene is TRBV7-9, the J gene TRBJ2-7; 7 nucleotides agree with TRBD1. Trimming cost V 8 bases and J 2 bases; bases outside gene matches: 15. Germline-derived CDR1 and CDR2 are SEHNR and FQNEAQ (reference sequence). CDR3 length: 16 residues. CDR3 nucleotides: TGTGCCAGCTCTTCGGCGAAAAACAGGGGCCCCTACGAGCAGTACTTC. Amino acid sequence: CASSSAKNRGPYEQYF.

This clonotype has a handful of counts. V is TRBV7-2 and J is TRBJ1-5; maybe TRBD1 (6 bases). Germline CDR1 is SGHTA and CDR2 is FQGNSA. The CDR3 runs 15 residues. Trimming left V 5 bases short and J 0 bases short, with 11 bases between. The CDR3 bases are TGTGCCAGCAGCCAAGGGGGGTATAGCAATCAGCCCCAGCATTTT. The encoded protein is CASSQGGYSNQPQHF.

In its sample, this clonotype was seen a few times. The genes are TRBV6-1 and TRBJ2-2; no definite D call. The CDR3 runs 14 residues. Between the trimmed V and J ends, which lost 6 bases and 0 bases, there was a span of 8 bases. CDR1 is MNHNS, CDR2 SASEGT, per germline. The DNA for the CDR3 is TGTGCCAGCAGCAAAGTTGCGAACACCGGGGAGCTGTTTTTT. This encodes CASSKVANTGELFF.

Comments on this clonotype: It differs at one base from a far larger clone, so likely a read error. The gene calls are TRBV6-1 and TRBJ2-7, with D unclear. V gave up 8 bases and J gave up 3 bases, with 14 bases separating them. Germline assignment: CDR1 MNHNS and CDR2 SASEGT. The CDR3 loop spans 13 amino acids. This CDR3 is CASGPMGSYEQYF. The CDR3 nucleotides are TGTGCCAGCGGCCCCATGGGCAGCTACGAGCAGTACTTC.

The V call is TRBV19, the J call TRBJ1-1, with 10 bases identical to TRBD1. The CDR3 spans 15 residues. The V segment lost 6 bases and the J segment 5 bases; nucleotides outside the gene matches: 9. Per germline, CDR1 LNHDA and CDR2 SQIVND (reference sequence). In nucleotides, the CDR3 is TGTGCCAGTAGCCTCCCCAGGACAGGGGGAACTGAAGCTTTCTTT. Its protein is CASSLPRTGGTEAFF.

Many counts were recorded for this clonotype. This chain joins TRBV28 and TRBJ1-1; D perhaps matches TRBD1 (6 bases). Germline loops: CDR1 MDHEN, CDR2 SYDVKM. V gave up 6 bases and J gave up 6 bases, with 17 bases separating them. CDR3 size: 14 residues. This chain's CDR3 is CASRTQGWWAEAFF. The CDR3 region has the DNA TGTGCCAGCAGGACACAGGGTTGGTGGGCTGAAGCTTTCTTT.

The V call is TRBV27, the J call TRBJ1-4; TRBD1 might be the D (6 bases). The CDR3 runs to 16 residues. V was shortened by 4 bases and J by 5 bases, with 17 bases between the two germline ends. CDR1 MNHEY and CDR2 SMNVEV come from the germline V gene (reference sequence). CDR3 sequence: CASSSPRGRANEKLFF. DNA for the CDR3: TGTGCCAGCAGTTCCCCGCGGGGGCGGGCGAATGAAAAACTGTTTTTT.

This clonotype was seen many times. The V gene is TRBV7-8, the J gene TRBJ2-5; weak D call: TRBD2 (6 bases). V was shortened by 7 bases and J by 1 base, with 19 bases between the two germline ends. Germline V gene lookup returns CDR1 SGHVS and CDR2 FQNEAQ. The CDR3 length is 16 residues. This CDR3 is CASMAFQGLFQETQYF. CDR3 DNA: TGTGCCAGCATGGCCTTCCAGGGACTTTTCCAAGAGACCCAGTACTTC.

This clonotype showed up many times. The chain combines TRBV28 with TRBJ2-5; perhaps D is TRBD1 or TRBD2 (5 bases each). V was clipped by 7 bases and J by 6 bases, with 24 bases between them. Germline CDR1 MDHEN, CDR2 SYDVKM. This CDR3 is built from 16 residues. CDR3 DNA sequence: TGTGCCAGCACCCCTCCCCCGGGACCCTCGCAGAAGACCCAGTACTTC. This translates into CASTPPPGPSQKTQYF.

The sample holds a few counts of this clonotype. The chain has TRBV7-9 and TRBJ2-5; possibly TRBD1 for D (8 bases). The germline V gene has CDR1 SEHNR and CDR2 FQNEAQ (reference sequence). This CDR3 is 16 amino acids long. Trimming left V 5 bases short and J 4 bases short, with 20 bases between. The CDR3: CASSPPGYRGGETQYF. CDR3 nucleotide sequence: TGTGCCAGCAGCCCCCCGGGCTACAGGGGGGGAGAGACCCAGTACTTC.

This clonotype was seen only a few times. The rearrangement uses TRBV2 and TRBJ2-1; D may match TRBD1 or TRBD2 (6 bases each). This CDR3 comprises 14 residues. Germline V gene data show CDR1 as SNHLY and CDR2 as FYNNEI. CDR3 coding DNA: TGTAGTGTTCGGCGGGACAATAACTACAATGAGCAGTTCTTC. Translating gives CSVRRDNNYNEQFF.

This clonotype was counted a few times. The CDR3, as DNA: TGCGCCAGCAGCTTGGCGTCCTCAGATACGCAGTATTTT. Residues: CASSLASSDTQYF. This sequence joins TRBV5-1 and TRBJ2-3; D is unresolved. Germline V lookup: CDR1 SGHRS, CDR2 YFSETQ. The CDR3 is made up of 13 amino acids. Trimming removed 0 bases at V and 4 bases at J, with 6 bases between.

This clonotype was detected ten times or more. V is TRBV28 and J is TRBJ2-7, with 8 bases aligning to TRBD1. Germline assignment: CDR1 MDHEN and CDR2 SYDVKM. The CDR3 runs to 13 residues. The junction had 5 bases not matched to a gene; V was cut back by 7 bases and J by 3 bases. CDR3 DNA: TGTGCCAGCACCGGGACAGGTAGCTACGAGCAGTACTTC. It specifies CASTGTGSYEQYF.